Reported below is one TCR beta chain. Its specificity is unknown. The data were taken from a study of OX40 agonist ivuxolimab in advanced cancers. Study-level information: The dose of intravenous ivuxolimab that patients received every 2 weeks ranged from 0.01 to 10 mg/kg. Dose-escalation patients had hepatocellular carcinoma, melanoma, renal cell or head and neck cancer.

Study findings and constraints: Among expanded peripheral T cells, antigen specificity went undetermined. At doses 0.1 to 3.0 mg/kg, CD4+ and CD8+ clones expanded.

Repertoires were generated with immunoSEQ multiplex PCR, while TCRdb's copy carries only in-frame clones and drops some. The sample has about 63,000 clones; about 77% are singletons. V was pared by 4 bases and J by 1 base, with 11 bases between. The germline gives CDR1 ENHRY, CDR2 SYGVKD. CDR3 size: 14 residues. J is TRBJ2-7 and V is TRBV10-3; perhaps TRBD2 as D (6 bases). The source was CD4+ or CD8+ T cells sorted from blood, collected in a trial of the OX40 agonist ivuxolimab. The receptor comes from an adult with an advanced solid tumor such as melanoma, head and neck, liver or kidney cancer. The CDR3 reads CAISGVTSSYEQYF. The CDR3, as DNA: TGTGCCATCAGTGGGGTGACTAGTTCCTACGAGCAGTACTTC.